This TCR beta chain was profiled in a study of spatial heterogeneity in lung cancer. This clonotype counts as medium-sized. TCRdb passed the 5' RACE reads through MiXCR, listing each CDR3 protein once. The data show roughly 9,800 distinct CDR3 sequences, with roughly 5.5% seen just once and 27% held by the top ten. The CDR3 is 14 amino acids. V was clipped by 4 bases and J by 4 bases, with 13 bases between them. Germline lookup yields CDR1 SGHVS and CDR2 FQNEAQ. Sample time point: sample taken at primary tumor resection. Without sorting, whole RNA was sequenced from tumor, nontumor lung or frozen PBMC.

This clonotype was obtained from a male donor with early-stage non-small cell lung cancer. The material was PBMCs, obtained at surgery. V and J are TRBV7-8 and TRBJ1-2, with D maybe TRBD1 (6 bases). The chain's CDR3 is CASSSRGDTYGYTF. In DNA form, the CDR3 reads TGTGCCAGCAGCTCCCGAGGGGACACCTATGGCTACACCTTC.